A single sample is the source of the 13 T cell receptor beta chains below, sequenced in a study of T cell responses to AZD1222 COVID-19 vaccine. Libraries were prepared by immunoSEQ multiplex PCR; TCRdb keeps only in-frame clonotypes and omits some of them. The sample holds 150,000 to 200,000 clones, 85% to 90% seen once. The input for sequencing was peripheral blood, taken on day 0 of AZD1222 vaccination. The receptors originated from an adult in good health.

The chain has TRBV6-2 or TRBV6-3 and TRBJ1-5; tentative D call: TRBD1 (6 bases). The CDR3 covers 17 residues. V shed 5 bases and J shed 1 base, with 18 bases lying between them. CDR1 is MNHEY and CDR2 is SVGEGT in the germline V gene. The CDR3 sequence is CASSPYGGAWSNQPQHF. The CDR3, as DNA: TGTGCCAGCAGTCCCTACGGGGGGGCTTGGAGCAATCAGCCCCAGCATTTT.

The rearrangement uses TRBV6-1 and TRBJ1-1, with a weak D call TRBD1 (6 bases). Trimming removed 3 bases from V and 1 base from J, with 9 bases in between. The CDR3 loop spans 14 amino acids. In germline, CDR1 is MNHNS, CDR2 SASEGT. The CDR3 DNA reads as TGTGCCAGCAGTGATGGGGGACAGAACACTGAAGCTTTCTTT. Translating gives CASSDGGQNTEAFF.

V and J are TRBV20-1 and TRBJ2-1; 7 nucleotides line up with TRBD2. With V trimmed by 3 bases and J by 3 bases, 8 bases remained unmatched. Germline values: CDR1 DFQATT, CDR2 SNEGSKA (reference sequence). CDR3 length: 15 amino acids. The CDR3 coding sequence is TGCAGTGCTAGTACGGCTAGCGGATACTACAATGAGCAGTTCTTC. Its protein product is CSASTASGYYNEQFF.

This clone showed up just once. This chain links TRBV12-3 or TRBV12-4 with TRBJ2-1, with TRBD1 identical over 9 bases. CDR3 size: 12 residues. V lost 6 bases and J lost 7; bases outside the gene matches: 1. CDR3 sequence (DNA): TGTGCCAGCAGCGACAGGGGGAATGAGCAGTTCTTC. It codes for CASSDRGNEQFF.

J is TRBJ1-5 and V is TRBV30; D not certain. Germline loops: CDR1 GTSNPN, CDR2 SVGIG (reference sequence). With 2 bases removed from V and 7 bases from J, the gap between germline ends came to 15 bases. The CDR3 contains 14 residues. The CDR3 region is CAWSPQVSSQPQHF. The CDR3 DNA reads as TGTGCCTGGAGTCCTCAGGTTAGCAGCCAGCCCCAGCATTTT.

V gene TRBV2 combines with J gene TRBJ1-3, with D uncertain. Trimming cost V 6 bases and J 4 bases, with 10 bases left between them. The CDR3 runs to 13 residues. Germline V gene data show CDR1 as SNHLY and CDR2 as FYNNEI. The CDR3 nucleotides are TGTGCCAGCAGGTTGGGGTTCGGAAACACCATATATTTT. This sequence encodes CASRLGFGNTIYF. The complete variable domain, with remaining parts taken from reference TRBV2 and TRBJ1-3, reads EPEVTQTPSHQVTQMGQEVILRCVPISNHLYFYWYRQILGQKVEFLVSFYNNEISEKSEIFDDQFSVERPDGSNFTLKIRSTKLEDSAMYFCASRLGFGNTIYFGEGSWLTVV.

The rearrangement uses TRBV2 and TRBJ1-4; D possibly corresponds to TRBD1 (5 bases). The CDR3 loop spans 14 amino acids. Germline V gene data show CDR1 as SNHLY and CDR2 as FYNNEI. V shed 10 bases and J shed 6 bases, with 18 bases lying between them. The CDR3 sequence: CATRAGRYDEKLFF. In nucleotides, the CDR3 is TGTGCCACCAGGGCAGGAAGGTACGATGAAAAACTGTTTTTT.

The chain has TRBV5-4 and TRBJ1-2; D call uncertain. V was cut by 5 bases and J by 5 bases, with 16 bases left in between. The CDR3 extends over 14 amino acids. Germline CDR1 is SGHNT and CDR2 is YYREEE (reference sequence). CDR3 in amino acids: CASSRPEIKYGYTF. Here the CDR3 DNA reads TGTGCCAGCAGTAGACCGGAGATTAAGTATGGCTACACCTTC.

The V and J genes are TRBV15 and TRBJ1-1; D remains ambiguous. CDR3 size: 13 residues. V was trimmed by 0 bases and J by 5 bases, leaving 7 bases between them. CDR1 LNHNV and CDR2 YYDKDF come from the germline V gene (reference sequence). CDR3 nucleotides: TGTGCCACCAGCAGAGATGTGGGGACTGAAGCTTTCTTT. This gives the protein CATSRDVGTEAFF.

J is TRBJ1-6 and V is TRBV27; possible D gene TRBD1, 5 bases. V was clipped by 0 bases and J by 10 bases, with 16 bases between them. This CDR3 comprises 16 residues. In germline, CDR1 is MNHEY, CDR2 SMNVEV (reference sequence). The chain's CDR3 is CASSLSQGGTLSPLHF. The CDR3 DNA follows: TGTGCCAGCAGTTTATCCCAGGGAGGGACCCTATCACCCCTCCACTTT.

The CDR3 protein is CASSLTSDEAFF. For the CDR3, the DNA is TGCGCCAGCAGCTTAACTTCAGATGAAGCTTTCTTT. The genes are TRBV5-1 and TRBJ1-1; D gene unclear. CDR3 size: 12 residues. With 2 bases removed from V and 7 bases from J, the gap between germline ends came to 9 bases. Germline-derived CDR1 and CDR2 are SGHRS and YFSETQ.

The chain joins TRBV21-1 to TRBJ1-4; the table calls TRBD1, which could not be checked here. TRBV21-1 is an annotated pseudogene. The CDR3 length is 16 residues. The CDR3 region is CASTPPLQGTNEKLFF. The CDR3 bases are TGTGCCAGCACCCCCCCTCTACAGGGAACTAATGAAAAACTGTTTTTT.

In regard to this clone: Different DNA sequences within this sample yield the same CDR3. This chain links TRBV5-1 with TRBJ1-5, with a possible D match to TRBD1 (6 bases). Germline lookup yields CDR1 SGHRS and CDR2 YFSETQ. This CDR3 is 14 amino acids long. V gave up 0 bases and J gave up 4 bases, with 8 bases separating them. DNA for the CDR3: TGCGCCAGCAGCTTGGAAGGGGGGAATCAGCCCCAGCATTTT. Translated: CASSLEGGNQPQHF. Filled out from reference TRBV5-1 and TRBJ1-5, the complete variable domain reads KAGVTQTPRYLIKTRGQQVTLSCSPISGHRSVSWYQQTPGQGLQFLFEYFSETQRNKGNFPGRFSGRQFSNSRSEMNVSTLELGDSALYLCASSLEGGNQPQHFGDGTRLSIL.